This TCR beta chain derives from a study of T cell repertoires in ileal Crohn's disease. Study-level background: 35% were active smokers at surgery; median disease duration was around 8 years. Surgery for a complication: stricturing in about 60%, penetrating in roughly 39%. Whole-study findings and limits: Every patient over 26.8% clonality showed endoscopic recurrence. Sorted CD8 T cells held more high-frequency clones than CD4.

Libraries were prepared by immunoSEQ multiplex PCR; TCRdb keeps only in-frame clonotypes and omits some of them. Of roughly 15,000 clones in the sample, 75% to 90% are singletons; the top ten hold under 5.5%. Germline V gives CDR1 SGHRS, CDR2 YFSETQ. V shed 0 bases and J 5 bases; nucleotides not matched to a gene: 4. The CDR3 is made up of 15 amino acids. This clone showed up just a few times. The antigen is not known. The genes are TRBV5-1 and TRBJ2-1, with 8 positions matching TRBD1. The specimen sequenced was ileal tissue. The clonotype comes from an adult with Crohn's disease. This CDR3 reads CASSLAWDRNNEQFF. Here the CDR3 DNA reads TGCGCCAGCAGCTTGGCCTGGGACAGGAACAATGAGCAGTTCTTC.